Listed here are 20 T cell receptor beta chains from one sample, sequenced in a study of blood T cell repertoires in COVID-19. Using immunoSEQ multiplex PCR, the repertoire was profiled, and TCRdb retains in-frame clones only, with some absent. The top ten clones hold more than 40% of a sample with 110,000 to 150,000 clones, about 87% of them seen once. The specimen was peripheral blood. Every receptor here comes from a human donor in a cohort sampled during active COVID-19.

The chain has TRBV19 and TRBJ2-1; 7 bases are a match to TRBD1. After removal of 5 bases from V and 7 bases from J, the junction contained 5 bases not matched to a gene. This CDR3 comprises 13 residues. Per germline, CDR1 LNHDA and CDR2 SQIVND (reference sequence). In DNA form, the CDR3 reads TGTGCCAGTAGTGTAAACAGGGGTAATGAGCAGTTCTTC. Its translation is CASSVNRGNEQFF.

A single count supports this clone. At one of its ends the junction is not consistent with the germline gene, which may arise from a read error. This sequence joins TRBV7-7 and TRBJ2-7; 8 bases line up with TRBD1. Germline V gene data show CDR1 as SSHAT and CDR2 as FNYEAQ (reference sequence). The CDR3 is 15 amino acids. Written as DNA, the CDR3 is TGTGCTAGCAGCTTAGGGGCAGGGGGCATGGACGAGCAGTACTTC. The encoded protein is CASSLGAGGMDEQYF.

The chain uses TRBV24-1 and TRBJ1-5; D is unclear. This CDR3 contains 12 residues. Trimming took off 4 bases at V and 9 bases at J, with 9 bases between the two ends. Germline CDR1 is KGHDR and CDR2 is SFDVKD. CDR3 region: CATSDPTGPQHF. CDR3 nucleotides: TGTGCCACCAGTGACCCTACGGGGCCCCAGCATTTT.

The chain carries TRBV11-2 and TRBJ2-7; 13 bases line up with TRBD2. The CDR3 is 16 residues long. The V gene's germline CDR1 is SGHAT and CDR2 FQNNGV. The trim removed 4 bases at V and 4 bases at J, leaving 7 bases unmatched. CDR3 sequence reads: CASSSGLAGALYEQYF. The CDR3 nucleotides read TGTGCCAGCAGCTCCGGACTAGCGGGGGCTTTATACGAGCAGTACTTC.

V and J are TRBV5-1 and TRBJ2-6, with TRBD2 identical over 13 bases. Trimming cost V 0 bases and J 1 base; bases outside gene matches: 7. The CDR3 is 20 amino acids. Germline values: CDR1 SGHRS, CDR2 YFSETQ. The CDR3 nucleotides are TGCGCCAGCAGCTTGGCCCCAATACTAGCGGGAGGGTCTGGGGCCAACGTCCTGACTTTC. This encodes CASSLAPILAGGSGANVLTF.

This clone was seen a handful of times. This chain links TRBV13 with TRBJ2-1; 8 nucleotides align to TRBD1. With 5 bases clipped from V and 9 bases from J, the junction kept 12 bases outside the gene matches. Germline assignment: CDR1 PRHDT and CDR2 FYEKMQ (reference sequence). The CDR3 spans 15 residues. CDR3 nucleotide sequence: TGTGCCAGCAGCGGACATGAACAGGGGGTGGGTGAGCAGTTCTTC. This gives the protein CASSGHEQGVGEQFF.

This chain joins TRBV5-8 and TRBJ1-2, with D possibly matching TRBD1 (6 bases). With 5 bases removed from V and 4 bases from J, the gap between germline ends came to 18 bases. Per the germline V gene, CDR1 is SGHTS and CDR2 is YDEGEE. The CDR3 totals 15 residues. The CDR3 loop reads CASRSKGEGVYGYTF. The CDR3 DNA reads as TGTGCCAGCAGAAGCAAGGGGGAGGGCGTCTATGGCTACACCTTC.

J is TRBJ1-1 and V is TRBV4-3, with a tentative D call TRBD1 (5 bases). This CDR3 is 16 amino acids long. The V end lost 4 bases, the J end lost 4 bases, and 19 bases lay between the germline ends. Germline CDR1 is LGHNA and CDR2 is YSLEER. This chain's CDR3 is CASSLSMGLGGTEAFF. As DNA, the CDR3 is TGCGCCAGCAGCCTAAGCATGGGACTAGGTGGCACTGAAGCTTTCTTT.

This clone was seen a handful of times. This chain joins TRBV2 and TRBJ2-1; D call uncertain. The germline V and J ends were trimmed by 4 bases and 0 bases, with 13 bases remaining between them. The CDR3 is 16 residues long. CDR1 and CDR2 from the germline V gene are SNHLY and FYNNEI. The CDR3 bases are TGTGCCAGCAGTGTGGGTACCTGGAGCTCCTACAATGAGCAGTTCTTC. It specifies CASSVGTWSSYNEQFF. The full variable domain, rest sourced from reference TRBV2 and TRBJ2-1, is EPEVTQTPSHQVTQMGQEVILRCVPISNHLYFYWYRQILGQKVEFLVSFYNNEISEKSEIFDDQFSVERPDGSNFTLKIRSTKLEDSAMYFCASSVGTWSSYNEQFFGPGTRLTVL.

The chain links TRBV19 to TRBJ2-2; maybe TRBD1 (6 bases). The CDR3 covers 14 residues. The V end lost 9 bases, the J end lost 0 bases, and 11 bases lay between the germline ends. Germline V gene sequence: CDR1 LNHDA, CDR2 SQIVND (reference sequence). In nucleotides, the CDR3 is TGTGCCAGCAGGACAGATCCGAACACCGGGGAGCTGTTTTTT. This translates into CASRTDPNTGELFF.

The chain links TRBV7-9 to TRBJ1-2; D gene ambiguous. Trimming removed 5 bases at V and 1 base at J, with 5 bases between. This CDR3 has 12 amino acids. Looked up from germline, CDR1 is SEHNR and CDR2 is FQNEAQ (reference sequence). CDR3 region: CASSLSNYGYTF. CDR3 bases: TGTGCCAGCAGCCTAAGTAACTATGGCTACACCTTC.

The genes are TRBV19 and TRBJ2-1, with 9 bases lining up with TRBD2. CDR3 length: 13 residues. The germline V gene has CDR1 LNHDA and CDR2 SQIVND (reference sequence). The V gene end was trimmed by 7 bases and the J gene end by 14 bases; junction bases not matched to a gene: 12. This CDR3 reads CASNPSGVSIKFF. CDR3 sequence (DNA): TGTGCCAGTAATCCTAGCGGGGTGTCTATTAAGTTCTTC.

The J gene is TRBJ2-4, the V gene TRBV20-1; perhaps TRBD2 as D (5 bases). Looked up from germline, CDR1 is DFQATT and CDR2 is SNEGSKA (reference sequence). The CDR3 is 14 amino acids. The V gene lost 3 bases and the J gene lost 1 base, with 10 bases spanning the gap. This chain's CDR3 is CSASEGVAKNIQYF. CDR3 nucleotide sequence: TGCAGTGCTAGTGAGGGAGTGGCCAAAAACATTCAGTACTTC.

The CDR3 DNA reads TGTGCCAGCAGCCCTCTGAGCGGCAGAGGCGAGCAGTACTTC. This encodes CASSPLSGRGEQYF. The gene calls are TRBV9 and TRBJ2-7; D might be TRBD2 (5 bases). Trimming left V 4 bases short and J 6 bases short, with 17 bases between. Germline CDR1 reads SGDLS; CDR2 reads YYNGEE. This CDR3 contains 14 residues.

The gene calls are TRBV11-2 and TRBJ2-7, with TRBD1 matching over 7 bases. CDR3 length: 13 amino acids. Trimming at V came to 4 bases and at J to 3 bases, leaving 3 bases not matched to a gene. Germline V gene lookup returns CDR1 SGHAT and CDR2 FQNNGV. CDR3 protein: CASSSWDSYEQYF. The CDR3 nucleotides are TGTGCCAGCAGCTCCTGGGACAGCTACGAGCAGTACTTC.

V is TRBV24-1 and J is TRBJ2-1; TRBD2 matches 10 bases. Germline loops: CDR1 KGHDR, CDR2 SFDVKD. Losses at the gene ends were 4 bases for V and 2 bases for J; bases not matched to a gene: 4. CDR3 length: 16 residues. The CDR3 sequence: CATSDSSGGAYNEQFF. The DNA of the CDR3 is TGTGCCACCAGTGACTCCAGCGGGGGGGCCTACAATGAGCAGTTCTTC.

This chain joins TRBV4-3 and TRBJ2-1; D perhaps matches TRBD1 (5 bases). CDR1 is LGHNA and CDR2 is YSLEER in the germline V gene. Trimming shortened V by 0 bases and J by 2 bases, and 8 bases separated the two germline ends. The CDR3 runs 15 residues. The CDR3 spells CASSQESGPYNEQFF. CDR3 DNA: TGCGCCAGCAGCCAAGAGTCAGGGCCCTACAATGAGCAGTTCTTC.

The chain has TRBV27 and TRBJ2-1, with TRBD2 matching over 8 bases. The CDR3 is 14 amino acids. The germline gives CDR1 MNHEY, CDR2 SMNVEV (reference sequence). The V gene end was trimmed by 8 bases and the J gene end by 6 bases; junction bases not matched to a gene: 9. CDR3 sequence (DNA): TGTGCCAGCTCCACGGGACTAGGCATCAATGAGCAGTTCTTC. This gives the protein CASSTGLGINEQFF.

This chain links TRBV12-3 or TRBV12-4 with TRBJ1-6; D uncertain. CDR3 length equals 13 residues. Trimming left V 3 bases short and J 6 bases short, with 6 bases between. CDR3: CASSFQVNSPLHF. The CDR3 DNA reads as TGTGCCAGCAGTTTCCAGGTTAATTCACCCCTCCACTTT.

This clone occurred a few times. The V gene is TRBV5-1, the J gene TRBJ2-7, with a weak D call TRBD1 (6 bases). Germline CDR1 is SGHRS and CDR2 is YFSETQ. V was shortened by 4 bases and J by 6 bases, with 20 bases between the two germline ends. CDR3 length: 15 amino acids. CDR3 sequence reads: CASSLDPQGSAEQYF. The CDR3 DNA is TGCGCCAGCAGCCTCGACCCACAGGGATCCGCCGAGCAGTACTTC.